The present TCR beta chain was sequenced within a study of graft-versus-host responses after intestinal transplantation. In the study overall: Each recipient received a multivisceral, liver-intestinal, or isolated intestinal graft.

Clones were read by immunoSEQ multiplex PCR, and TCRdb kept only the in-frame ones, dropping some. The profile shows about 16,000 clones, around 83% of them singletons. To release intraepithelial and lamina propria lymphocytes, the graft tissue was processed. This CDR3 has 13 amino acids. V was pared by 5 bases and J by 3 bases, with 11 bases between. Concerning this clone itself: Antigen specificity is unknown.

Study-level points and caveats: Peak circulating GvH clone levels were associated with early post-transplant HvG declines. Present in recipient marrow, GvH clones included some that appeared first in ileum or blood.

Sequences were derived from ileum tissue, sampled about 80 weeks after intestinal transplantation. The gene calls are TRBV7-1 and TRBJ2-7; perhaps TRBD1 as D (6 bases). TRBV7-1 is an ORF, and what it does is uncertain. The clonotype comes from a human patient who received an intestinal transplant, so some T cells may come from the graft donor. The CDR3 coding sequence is TGTGCCAGCAGCAACGGACAGTTCTACGAGCAGTACTTC. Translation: CASSNGQFYEQYF.